Below, 2 T cell receptor beta chains from the same sample are listed, as sequenced in a study of early T cells in non-severe SARS-CoV-2 infection (dated by TCRdb to about 2021). Libraries were prepared through 5' RACE. TCRdb records NextSeq 500 as the sequencer. The public reads were reprocessed in TCRdb via fastp at Q25 and MiXCR, keeping in-frame beta chains. Rows are combined by CDR3 protein, so each entry shows the most common genes and DNA. The sample data list more than 60,000 distinct CDR3 sequences, and 13% of these were observed just once. Of the sample, about 8.3% falls within the top ten clones. Input material: whole blood. Receptor source: an adult who was a healthcare worker with PCR-confirmed SARS-CoV-2 infection or an uninfected control (not recorded which).

The chain joins TRBV7-2 to TRBJ1-4; D is unresolved. Trimming took off 5 bases at V and 0 bases at J, with 13 bases between the two ends. Germline V gene data show CDR1 as SGHTA and CDR2 as FQGNSA. The CDR3 has 16 amino acids. The CDR3 loop reads CASSEQRIATNEKLFF. The CDR3, as DNA: TGTGCCAGCAGCGAGCAGAGAATTGCAACTAATGAAAAACTGTTTTTT.

This clonotype occurred a few times. DNA of the CDR3: TGTGCCAGTAGCAAAACAGGGGCCGGCACAGATACGCAGTATTTT. Its translation: CASSKTGAGTDTQYF. This rearrangement joins TRBV19 to TRBJ2-3, with 7 bases matching TRBD1. J gave up 1 base and V 6 bases, and 7 bases lay outside the gene matches. CDR1 is LNHDA and CDR2 is SQIVND in the germline V gene (reference sequence). CDR3 length: 15 amino acids.